The T cell receptor (beta chain) under discussion was sequenced for a study of blood T cell repertoires in COVID-19. At the level of the study: The samples span acute and convalescent COVID-19 from the United States, Italy and Spain. T cells, B-cell-depleted T cells, or PBMCs provided the cDNA or gDNA that served as material.

The junction had 18 bases not matched to a gene; V was cut back by 6 bases and J by 6 bases. Per the germline V gene, CDR1 is SGHTA and CDR2 is FQGTGA. This CDR3 spans 18 amino acids. Original processing methods: Estimates of nucleated cell counts were drawn from the amplification of reference gene primers. Data came from immunoSEQ multiplex PCR; TCRdb stores just in-frame clones and leaves some out. V and J calls and clone size are as listed in that table; D and trimming were resolved from the DNA. The repertoire holds some 35,000 clones, with roughly 90% as singletons. The sample was peripheral blood. This chain links TRBV7-3 with TRBJ2-2, with 8 bases identical to TRBD1. This clonotype originated in a human donor in a cohort sampled during active COVID-19. CDR3 DNA sequence: TGTGCCAGCAGTTCTAACCCCATAGGACAGGGATGGTCCGGGGAGCTGTTTTTT. Its protein product is CASSSNPIGQGWSGELFF.